These 19 T cell receptor beta chains were sequenced from one sample in a study of blood T cells in healthy people across ages. The second PCR ran roughly 7 to 12 cycles with a sample-barcoded 5' primer and J-beta primers. TCRdb reanalysed the 5' RACE reads using MiXCR and keeps one entry per CDR3 protein. The table shows about a million distinct CDR3 sequences, with 35% to 40% occurring only once. Sequencing was carried out using blood. The receptors derive from a man younger than 35 in good health.

CDR3 in DNA: TGCGCCAGCACCTCACAAGCGGGGGGCGCCTACAATGAGCAGTTCTTC. It encodes CASTSQAGGAYNEQFF. The chain links TRBV5-1 to TRBJ2-1; 9 nucleotides agree with TRBD2. The CDR3 contains 16 residues. Germline V gives CDR1 SGHRS, CDR2 YFSETQ. Trimming took 6 bases from V and 2 from J; bases not matched to a gene: 9.

The rearrangement links TRBV20-1 to TRBJ2-7; D is perhaps TRBD2 (5 bases). The J call is uncertain, as TRBJ2-5 better fits the DNA end. Germline loops: CDR1 DFQATT, CDR2 SNEGSKA (reference sequence). The CDR3 has 14 amino acids. In DNA, the CDR3 is TGCAGTGCGATTGACCGGACTGGATTAGAGACCCAGTACTTC. Translating it yields CSAIDRTGLETQYF.

The V gene is TRBV29-1, the J gene TRBJ1-2, with D hard to call. CDR3 length: 14 residues. The V gene's germline CDR1 is SQVTM and CDR2 ANQGSEA. Trimming stripped 1 base from V and 2 bases from J, with 11 bases between. CDR3 residues: CSVEGSGPNYGYTF. The CDR3 DNA is TGCAGCGTTGAAGGGAGTGGGCCGAACTATGGCTACACCTTC.

DNA of the CDR3: TGCGCCAGCAGCACTCACAGGACCTCGGCACAGTACTTC. The encoded protein is CASSTHRTSAQYF. V and J are TRBV4-1 and TRBJ2-5; D is perhaps TRBD1 (5 bases). Trimming took off 5 bases at V and 11 bases at J, with 18 bases between the two ends. There are 13 residues in the CDR3. Germline V gene sequence: CDR1 MGHRA, CDR2 YSYEKL.

The J gene is TRBJ1-5, the V gene TRBV4-3, with TRBD1 as a possible D gene (5 bases). The germline gives CDR1 LGHNA, CDR2 YSLEER. Trimming cost V 0 bases and J 3 bases, with 9 bases left between them. This CDR3 region has 15 residues. The CDR3 region has the DNA TGCGCCAGCAGCCAAGAGGGGGTCCCCAATCAGCCCCAGCATTTT. This translates into CASSQEGVPNQPQHF.

This clonotype was seen only a few times. The V and J genes are TRBV20-1 and TRBJ2-3; 10 bases are a match to TRBD2. Germline V gene data show CDR1 as DFQATT and CDR2 as SNEGSKA (reference sequence). After removal of 3 bases from V and 0 bases from J, the junction contained 9 bases not matched to a gene. This CDR3 is built from 17 residues. CDR3: CSASSLAGSTSTDTQYF. DNA for the CDR3: TGCAGTGCTAGTTCACTAGCGGGGTCAACTAGCACAGATACGCAGTATTTT.

The V and J genes are TRBV7-2 and TRBJ2-3; possible D gene TRBD1, 5 bases. CDR3 length equals 15 residues. V lost 1 base and J 5 bases, leaving 13 bases between the germline ends. The V gene's germline CDR1 is SGHTA and CDR2 FQGNSA. In DNA, the CDR3 is TGTGCCAGCAGCTTAGGTACAGGTGGTGGAGATACGCAGTATTTT. This codes for CASSLGTGGGDTQYF.

This chain uses TRBV20-1 with TRBJ2-1; no clear D gene. The CDR3 spans 13 residues. V lost 4 bases to trimming and J lost 6 bases, with 13 bases between them. In germline, CDR1 is DFQATT, CDR2 SNEGSKA (reference sequence). CDR3 coding DNA: TGCAGTGCTATAAGGCCCTCGATCAATGAGCAGTTCTTC. This codes for CSAIRPSINEQFF.

The rearrangement uses TRBV10-3 and TRBJ2-7; possible D gene TRBD2, 5 bases. The CDR3 loop spans 13 amino acids. The germline V gene has CDR1 ENHRY and CDR2 SYGVKD. Trimming cost V 4 bases and J 6 bases, with 13 bases left between them. This CDR3 reads CAISGTGISEQYF. CDR3 nucleotides: TGTGCCATCAGTGGGACTGGAATAAGCGAGCAGTACTTC.

This clonotype was counted a few times. This chain joins TRBV25-1 and TRBJ2-7; TRBD1 might be the D (7 bases). Germline assignment: CDR1 MGHDK and CDR2 SYGVNS. V gave up 5 bases and J gave up 4 bases, with 12 bases separating them. CDR3 length equals 13 residues. CDR3 in amino acids: CASSRGTVYEQYF. The CDR3 bases are TGTGCCAGCAGTCGGGGGACAGTTTACGAGCAGTACTTC.

This clonotype was detected only a few times. V and J are TRBV6-2 or TRBV6-3 and TRBJ2-3; 7 nucleotides align to TRBD2. The CDR3 consists of 17 residues. The J segment lost 5 bases and the V segment lost 0 bases, leaving 11 bases of the junction unmatched. From germline, CDR1 is MNHEY and CDR2 SVGEGT. CDR3 loop: CASSYSIGLVRGDTQYF. For the CDR3, the DNA is TGTGCCAGCAGTTACTCGATCGGACTAGTAAGAGGAGATACGCAGTATTTT.

Only a few counts were recorded for this clonotype. The chain uses TRBV27 and TRBJ1-2; D unresolved. Looked up from germline, CDR1 is MNHEY and CDR2 is SMNVEV (reference sequence). This CDR3 has 14 amino acids. V lost 3 bases, J lost 4 bases, and 12 bases lay in between. This chain's CDR3 is CASSFLGSSYGYTF. The CDR3 DNA sequence: TGTGCCAGCAGTTTCTTGGGCTCTTCCTATGGCTACACCTTC.

The rearrangement joins TRBV24-1 to TRBJ2-1; D is possibly TRBD2 (6 bases). V gave up 10 bases and J gave up 9 bases, with 12 bases separating them. From germline, CDR1 is KGHDR and CDR2 SFDVKD. The CDR3 is 11 residues long. CDR3 sequence reads: CATQTSSEQFF. In DNA form, the CDR3 reads TGTGCCACTCAAACTAGCAGTGAGCAGTTCTTC.

This clonotype was recorded many times. The chain is built from TRBV5-1 and TRBJ2-3; the D is unclear. Trimming pared 0 bases from V and 6 bases from J, leaving 11 bases between. The germline V gene has CDR1 SGHRS and CDR2 YFSETQ. CDR3 length: 14 amino acids. In DNA, the CDR3 is TGCGCCAGCAGCTTGGACAGTTTAGCTGATACGCAGTATTTT. It translates to CASSLDSLADTQYF.

This clonotype showed up just a few times. The rearrangement joins TRBV6-1 to TRBJ1-5; TRBD1 might be the D (5 bases). V shed 1 base and J shed 6 bases, with 7 bases lying between them. Germline V gives CDR1 MNHNS, CDR2 SASEGT. This CDR3 region has 13 residues. The CDR3 DNA follows: TGTGCCAGCAGTGAAGGGGGCCCTCAGCCCCAGCATTTT. This gives the protein CASSEGGPQPQHF.

V is TRBV5-1 and J is TRBJ1-3; possible D gene TRBD1, 6 bases. V dropped 4 bases and J dropped 0 bases, with 8 bases sitting between them. This CDR3 region has 14 residues. Germline V gives CDR1 SGHRS, CDR2 YFSETQ. The CDR3 protein is CASSRTVSGNTIYF. CDR3 DNA sequence: TGCGCCAGCAGCCGGACAGTCTCTGGAAACACCATATATTTT.

The chain carries TRBV6-6 and TRBJ1-1, with D possibly matching TRBD1 (5 bases). The V and J ends lost 6 bases and 1 base respectively, with 12 bases between them. CDR3 size: 14 residues. Looked up from germline, CDR1 is MNHNY and CDR2 is SVGAGI (reference sequence). DNA of the CDR3: TGTGCCAGCAGCCTCTGGGACGAGAACACTGAAGCTTTCTTT. It encodes CASSLWDENTEAFF.

This sequence joins TRBV13 and TRBJ1-3; D is unresolved. This CDR3 has 11 amino acids. Germline-derived CDR1 and CDR2 are PRHDT and FYEKMQ (reference sequence). Trimming cost V 6 bases and J 8 bases, with 8 bases left between them. CDR3 sequence reads: CASSLRDTIYF. The CDR3 coding sequence is TGTGCCAGCAGTCTACGGGACACCATATATTTT.

This clonotype was detected a few times. The chain recombines TRBV6-2 or TRBV6-3 with TRBJ1-1; a possible D gene is TRBD1 (5 bases). The germline V and J ends were trimmed by 10 bases and 3 bases, with 9 bases remaining between them. The CDR3 has 11 amino acids. Germline-derived CDR1 and CDR2 are MNHEY and SVGEGT. The CDR3 bases are TGTGCCACCGGACATCACACTGAAGCTTTCTTT. It codes for CATGHHTEAFF.